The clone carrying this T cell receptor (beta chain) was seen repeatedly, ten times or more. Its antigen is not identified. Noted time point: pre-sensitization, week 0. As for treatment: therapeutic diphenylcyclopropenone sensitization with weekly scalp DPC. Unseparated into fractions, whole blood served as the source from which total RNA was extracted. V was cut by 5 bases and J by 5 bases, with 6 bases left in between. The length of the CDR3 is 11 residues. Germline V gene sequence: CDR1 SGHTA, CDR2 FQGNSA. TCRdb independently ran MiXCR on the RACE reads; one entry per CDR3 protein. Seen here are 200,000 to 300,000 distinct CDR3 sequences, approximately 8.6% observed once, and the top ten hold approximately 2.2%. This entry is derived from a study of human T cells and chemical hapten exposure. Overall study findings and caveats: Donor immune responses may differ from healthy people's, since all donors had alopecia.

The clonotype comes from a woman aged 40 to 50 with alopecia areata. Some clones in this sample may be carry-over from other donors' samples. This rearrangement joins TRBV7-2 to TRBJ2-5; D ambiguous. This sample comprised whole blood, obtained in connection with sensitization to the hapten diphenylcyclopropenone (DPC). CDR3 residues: CASSPSETQYF. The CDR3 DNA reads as TGTGCCAGCAGCCCGAGCGAGACCCAGTACTTC.